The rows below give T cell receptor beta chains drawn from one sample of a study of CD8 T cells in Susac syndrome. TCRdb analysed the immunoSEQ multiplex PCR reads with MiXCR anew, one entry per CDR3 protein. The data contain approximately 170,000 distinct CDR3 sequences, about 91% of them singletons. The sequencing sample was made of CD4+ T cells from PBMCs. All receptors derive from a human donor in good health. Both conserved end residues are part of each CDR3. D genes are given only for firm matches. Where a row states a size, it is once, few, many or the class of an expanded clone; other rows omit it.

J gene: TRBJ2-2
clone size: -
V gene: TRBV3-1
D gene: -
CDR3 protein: CASSPLHTGELFF
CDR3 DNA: TGTGCCAGCAGCCCTCTTCACACCGGGGAGCTGTTTTTT

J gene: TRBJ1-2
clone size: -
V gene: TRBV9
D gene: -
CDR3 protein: CASSATIEELNYGYTF
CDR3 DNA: TGTGCCAGCAGCGCAACAATAGAGGAATTAAACTATGGCTACACCTTC

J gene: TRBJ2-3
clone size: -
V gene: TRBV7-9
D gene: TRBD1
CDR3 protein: CASRTGDRVADTQYF
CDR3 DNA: TGTGCCAGCAGGACAGGGGACAGGGTGGCAGATACGCAGTATTTT

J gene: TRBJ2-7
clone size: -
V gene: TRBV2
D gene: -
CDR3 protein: CASSEDIYWTVGNYEQYF
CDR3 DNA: TGTGCCAGCAGTGAAGATATTTATTGGACGGTGGGGAACTACGAGCAGTACTTC

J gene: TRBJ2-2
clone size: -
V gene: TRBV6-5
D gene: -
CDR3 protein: CASMRTANTGELFF
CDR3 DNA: TGTGCCAGCATGAGGACCGCGAACACCGGGGAGCTGTTTTTT

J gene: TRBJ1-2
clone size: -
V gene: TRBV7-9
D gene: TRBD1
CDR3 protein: CASQKKTGRGGYTF
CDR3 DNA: TGTGCCAGCCAGAAGAAGACAGGGAGGGGTGGCTACACCTTC

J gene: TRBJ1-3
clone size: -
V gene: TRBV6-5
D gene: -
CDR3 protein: CASRRSSNSGNTIYF
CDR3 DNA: TGTGCCAGCAGGAGATCTTCAAACTCTGGAAACACCATATATTTT

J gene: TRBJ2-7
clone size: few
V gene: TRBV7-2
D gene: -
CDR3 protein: CASSASYEQYF
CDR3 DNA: TGTGCCAGCAGCGCCAGTTACGAGCAGTACTTC

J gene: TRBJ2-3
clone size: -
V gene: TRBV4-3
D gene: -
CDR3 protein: CASSQVIGGTDTQYF
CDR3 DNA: TGCGCCAGCAGCCAAGTAATTGGGGGGACAGATACGCAGTATTTT

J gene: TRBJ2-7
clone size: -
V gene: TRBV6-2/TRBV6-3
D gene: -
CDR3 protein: CASTSYQTRYEQYF
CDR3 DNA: TGTGCCAGCACGTCGTATCAGACCCGCTACGAGCAGTACTTC

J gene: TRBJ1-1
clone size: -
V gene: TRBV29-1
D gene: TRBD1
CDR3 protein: CSALDRGSSEAFF
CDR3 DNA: TGCAGCGCCCTCGACAGGGGATCTTCTGAAGCTTTCTTT

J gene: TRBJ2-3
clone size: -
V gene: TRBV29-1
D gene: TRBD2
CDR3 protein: CSLHFVGSGLAEDTQYF
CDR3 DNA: TGCAGCCTCCACTTCGTAGGGTCGGGACTAGCGGAAGATACGCAGTATTTT

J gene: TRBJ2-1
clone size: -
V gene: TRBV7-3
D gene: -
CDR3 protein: CASSLDPGSRVEQFF
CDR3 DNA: TGTGCCAGCAGCCTTGACCCAGGGTCACGGGTTGAGCAGTTCTTC

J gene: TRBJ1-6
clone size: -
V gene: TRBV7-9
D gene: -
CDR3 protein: CASSPQGSPLHF
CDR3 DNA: TGTGCCAGCAGCCCCCAGGGGTCACCCCTCCACTTT

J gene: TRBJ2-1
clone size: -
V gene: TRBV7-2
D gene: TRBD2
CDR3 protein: CASSSGGLAVYEQFF
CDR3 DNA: TGTGCCAGCAGCTCCGGGGGACTAGCTGTCTATGAGCAGTTCTTC

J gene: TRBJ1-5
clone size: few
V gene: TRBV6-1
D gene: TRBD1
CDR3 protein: CASSSRAGGSGQPQHF
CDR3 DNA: TGTGCCAGCAGCTCCCGGGCAGGGGGTTCGGGGCAGCCCCAGCATTTT

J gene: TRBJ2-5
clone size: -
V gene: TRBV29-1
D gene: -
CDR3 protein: CSVEEGQSQETQYF
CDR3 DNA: TGCAGCGTTGAAGAGGGGCAGTCCCAAGAGACCCAGTACTTC

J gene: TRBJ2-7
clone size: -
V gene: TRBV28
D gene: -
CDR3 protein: CASSLDQGPNEQYF
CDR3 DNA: TGTGCCAGCAGTTTAGACCAGGGCCCAAACGAGCAGTACTTC

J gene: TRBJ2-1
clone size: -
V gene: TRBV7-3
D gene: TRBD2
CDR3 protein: CASSLFGGSNEQFF
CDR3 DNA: TGTGCCAGCAGCTTATTTGGCGGGAGCAATGAGCAGTTCTTC

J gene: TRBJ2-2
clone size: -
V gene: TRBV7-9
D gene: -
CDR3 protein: CASSSGRQADTGELFF
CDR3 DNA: TGTGCCAGCAGCTCCGGACGACAGGCCGACACCGGGGAGCTGTTTTTT

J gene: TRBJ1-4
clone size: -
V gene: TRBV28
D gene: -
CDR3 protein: CASSPGGNEKLFF
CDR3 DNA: TGTGCCAGCAGCCCAGGCGGGAATGAAAAACTGTTTTTT

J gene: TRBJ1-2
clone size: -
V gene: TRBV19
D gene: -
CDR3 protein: CASSRGASNYGYTF
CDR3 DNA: TGTGCCAGTAGCCGCGGGGCCTCTAACTATGGCTACACCTTC

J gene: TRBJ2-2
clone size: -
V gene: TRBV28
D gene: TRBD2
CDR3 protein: CASSIRLAGDSTGELFF
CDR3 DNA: TGTGCCAGCAGTATACGACTAGCGGGAGATAGCACCGGGGAGCTGTTTTTT

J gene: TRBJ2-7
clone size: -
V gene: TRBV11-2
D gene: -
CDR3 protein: CASEDGRTYEQYF
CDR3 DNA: TGTGCCAGCGAGGACGGGCGTACCTACGAGCAGTACTTC

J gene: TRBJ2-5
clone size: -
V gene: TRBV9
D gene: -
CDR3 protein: CASSEESLTGDVIKETQYF
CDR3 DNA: TGTGCCAGCAGCGAGGAGAGCCTTACCGGGGATGTTATTAAAGAGACCCAGTACTTC

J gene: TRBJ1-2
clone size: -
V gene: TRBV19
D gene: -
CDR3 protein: CASSQSWDYGYTF
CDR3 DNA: TGTGCCAGTAGTCAGTCCTGGGACTATGGCTACACCTTC

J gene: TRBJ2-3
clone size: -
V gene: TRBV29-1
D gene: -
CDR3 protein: CSVRSPTDTQYF
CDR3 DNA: TGCAGCGTCCGCTCCCCGACAGATACGCAGTATTTT

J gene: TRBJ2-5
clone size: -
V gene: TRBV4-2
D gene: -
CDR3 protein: CASSHPPGGSGETQYF
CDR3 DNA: TGTGCCAGCAGCCACCCTCCCGGGGGTTCGGGGGAGACCCAGTACTTC

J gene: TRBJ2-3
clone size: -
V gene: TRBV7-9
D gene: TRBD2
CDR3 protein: CASSRMTGGGATDTQYF
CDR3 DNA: TGTGCCAGCAGCCGTATGACTGGCGGGGGGGCAACAGATACGCAGTATTTT

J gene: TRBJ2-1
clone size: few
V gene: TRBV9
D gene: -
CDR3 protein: CASSVAGYNEQFF
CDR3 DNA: TGTGCCAGCAGCGTAGCCGGGTACAATGAGCAGTTCTTC

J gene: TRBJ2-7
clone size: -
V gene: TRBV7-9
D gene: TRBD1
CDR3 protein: CASSLGQGNEQYF
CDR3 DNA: TGTGCCAGCAGCTTAGGACAGGGAAACGAGCAGTACTTC

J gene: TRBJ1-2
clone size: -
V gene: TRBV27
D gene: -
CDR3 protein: CASSPNRDNGYTF
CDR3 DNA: TGTGCCAGCAGTCCTAACCGGGACAACGGCTACACCTTC

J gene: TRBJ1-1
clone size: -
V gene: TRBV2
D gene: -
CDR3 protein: CAGTSREAFF
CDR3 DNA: TGTGCCGGAACTTCGAGGGAAGCTTTCTTT

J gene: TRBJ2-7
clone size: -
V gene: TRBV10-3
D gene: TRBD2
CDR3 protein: CAISESSSGPSEQYF
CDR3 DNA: TGTGCCATCAGTGAGTCGTCTAGCGGCCCGAGCGAGCAGTACTTC

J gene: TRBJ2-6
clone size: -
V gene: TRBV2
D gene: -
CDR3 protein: CASTPVGTGANVLTF
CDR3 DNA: TGTGCCAGCACCCCGGTAGGGACTGGGGCCAACGTCCTGACTTTC

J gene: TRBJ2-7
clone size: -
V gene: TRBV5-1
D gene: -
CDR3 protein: CASSPSRPPYEQYF
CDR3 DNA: TGCGCCAGCAGCCCCTCCAGGCCCCCCTACGAGCAGTACTTC

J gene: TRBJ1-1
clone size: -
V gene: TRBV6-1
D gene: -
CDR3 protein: CASSPNVDTEAFF
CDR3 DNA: TGTGCCAGCAGCCCGAATGTTGACACTGAAGCTTTCTTT